A selection of T cell receptor beta chains follows, all from one sample in a study of blood T cell repertoires in COVID-19. The repertoire was sequenced with immunoSEQ multiplex PCR; TCRdb's copy has only in-frame clones and lacks some. The sample consists of 35,000 or so clones, approximately 90% of them appearing once. Material for sequencing was peripheral blood. All receptors derive from a human donor in a cohort sampled during active COVID-19. Both conserved end residues are trimmed from each CDR3.

TRBV9	12	ASSLRQVNTEAF
TRBV9	13	ASTPGTRRENTIY
TRBV25-1	12	ASSAPTNTGELF
TRBV28	15	ASSFPRLGGGWGGYT
TRBV27	13	ASSSGALGGETQY
TRBV29-1	11	SAEGGTRGTQY
TRBV6-5	9	AMGRGYEQY
TRBV30	12	ACPWGLAGNEQF
TRBV5-1	13	ASSLSTGGAGGYT
TRBV7-2	13	ASSSGGASNQPQH
TRBV10-2	10	ASSGTGGEAF
TRBV7-3	16	ASSLLPPASGSYNEQF
TRBV15	11	ATRDRIYNEQF
TRBV29-1	11	SVELDRRNTIY
TRBV7-2	13	ASSLAGQKNTEAF
TRBV7-9	13	ASSRTSGSQAGQF
TRBV4-1	12	AIARGTTNEKLF
TRBV12-3/TRBV12-4	11	ASSFSPPGELF
TRBV5-6	14	ASSISRGTSNYGYT
TRBV4-1	14	ASSRGLAGPSYEQY
TRBV5-1	13	ASSPIGQGAGEQY
TRBV5-4	14	ASSLALAGVRETQY
TRBV28	13	ASSLITPQGETQY
TRBV11-2	13	ASSLGDTPGDEQY
TRBV28	10	ASISSTDTQY
TRBV5-1	12	ASSRSADYYEQY
TRBV6-6	9	ASNMNTEAF
TRBV4-1	13	ASSQAPTGPYEQY
TRBV12-3/TRBV12-4	11	ASRAGRESPLH
TRBV19	13	ASSGGQGIFGTQY
TRBV27	14	ASSLDRPGYSDTQY
TRBV7-8	13	ASSFNIGDQETQY
TRBV18	15	ASSPWTGKSMGTEAF
TRBV29-1	14	SVLLAPGTGEEKLF
TRBV7-2	11	ASTITGLGGYT
TRBV5-4	12	ASRTPGQGETQY